The rows below give T cell receptor beta chains drawn from one sample of a study of blood T cell repertoires in COVID-19. Repertoires were generated with immunoSEQ multiplex PCR, while TCRdb's copy carries only in-frame clones and drops some. The sample comprises tens of thousands of clones, about 91% of which are singletons, and around 5% rests with the top ten. The specimen was peripheral blood. These receptors all come from a man aged 55 to 70 with acute or convalescent COVID-19. Both conserved end residues are part of each CDR3. A D gene is named only where the DNA matches it firmly. Clone size is stated in some rows and not others, as once, few, many or a class when expanded.

j_call d_call clone_size v_call cdr3_nt cdr3_aa
TRBJ1-4 NA NA TRBV3-1/TRBV3-2 TGTGCCAGCAGCCTGCTGACCTTGGGGAGGGGTGAAAAACTGTTTTTT CASSLLTLGRGEKLFF
TRBJ1-5 TRBD1 once TRBV14 TGTGCCAGCAGCCAAATACTCAGGGGGCGCGAGGGCAATCAGCCCCAGCATTTT CASSQILRGREGNQPQHF
TRBJ1-4 TRBD1 NA TRBV5-3 TGTGCCAGAAGCTGGCGGGACAGGCGGAGAAATTTTGAAAAACTGTTTTTT CARSWRDRRRNFEKLFF
TRBJ1-2 NA NA TRBV6-1 TGTGCCAGCAGCGAAGGGCAGGGGAATAACTATGGCTACACCTTC CASSEGQGNNYGYTF
TRBJ1-4 TRBD1 once TRBV10-3 TGTGCCACCCGGGACAGGGAAACTAATGAAAAACTGTTTTTT CATRDRETNEKLFF
TRBJ2-3 TRBD2 NA TRBV11-2 TGTGCCAGCAGCTCAGCGGGGATACAGTATTTT CASSSAGIQYF
TRBJ2-3 NA NA TRBV15 TGTGCCACCAGCAGAAGACAGGCCCGCACAGATACGCAGTATTTT CATSRRQARTDTQYF
TRBJ2-1 TRBD2 NA TRBV9 TGTGCCAGCAGTACCGGGACTAGCGGGAGTGGCAATGAGCAGTTCTTC CASSTGTSGSGNEQFF
TRBJ2-7 TRBD1 NA TRBV5-5 TGTGCCAGCAGCTTCCGGGACAGGTCTTTCTACGAGCAGTACTTC CASSFRDRSFYEQYF
TRBJ1-1 NA NA TRBV18 TGTGCCAGCTCACTGGAGCAGGGACAGAACACTGAAGCTTTCTTT CASSLEQGQNTEAFF
TRBJ2-3 TRBD2 NA TRBV6-5 TGTGCCAGCAGTACAGCGGGAAAAGCAGGAGATACGCAGTATTTT CASSTAGKAGDTQYF
TRBJ1-3 TRBD1 once TRBV5-5 TGTGCCAGCAGCACGGGACCTCCGGGACAGGGTAAAAACACCATATATTTT CASSTGPPGQGKNTIYF
TRBJ2-1 NA NA TRBV2 TGTGCCAGCAGTGGAGGTGAGCAGTTCTTC CASSGGEQFF
TRBJ2-7 TRBD1 NA TRBV5-1 TGCGCCAGCAGCAAAGAGACAGGGTCGAACGTTTACTTC CASSKETGSNVYF
TRBJ1-2 NA NA TRBV2 TGTGCCAGCACAGGGGAGAGGAACTATGGCTACACCTTC CASTGERNYGYTF
TRBJ2-7 NA NA TRBV6-5 TGTGCCAGCAGTTACTCGAGTGGAGGGACTGTGCAGTACTTC CASSYSSGGTVQYF
TRBJ1-5 TRBD1 NA TRBV3-1/TRBV3-2 TGTGCCAGCAGCGCTGACAGGGCGGAGCCGGGATATCAGCCCCAGCATTTT CASSADRAEPGYQPQHF
TRBJ2-3 TRBD1 NA TRBV19 TGTGCCAGTAGCTCCGGGACAGGCGGGGCTATCGGTTATGGTACGCAGTATTTT CASSSGTGGAIGYGTQYF
TRBJ1-1 TRBD1 NA TRBV30 TGTGCCTGGAGCTCGTCACAGGGGCTGTTAAGAGCTTTCTTT CAWSSSQGLLRAFF
TRBJ1-2 NA NA TRBV5-4 TGTGCCAGCAGCTTGAGGCAGCAGGGGCCCCATGGCTACACCTTC CASSLRQQGPHGYTF
TRBJ1-2 NA NA TRBV4-1 TGCGCCAGCAGCCTCCTGGGCGTTAGCGGCTATGGCTACACCTTC CASSLLGVSGYGYTF
TRBJ1-5 TRBD1 NA TRBV28 TGTGCCAGCAGGTCAGGGACAGGGGATAGTCAGCCCCAGCATTTT CASRSGTGDSQPQHF
TRBJ1-6 NA NA TRBV10-3 TGTGCCATCAGTGAGTCTGGGAACAGGGTGAATTCACCCCTCCACTTT CAISESGNRVNSPLHF
TRBJ2-6 NA NA TRBV6-1 TGTGCCAGCAGTGAGGTGGCCTCTGGGGCCAACGTCCTGACTTTC CASSEVASGANVLTF
TRBJ1-5 TRBD1 NA TRBV19 TGTGCCAGTAGTAGGGCCCACGGGACAGGGATTAGCAATCAGCCCCAGCATTTT CASSRAHGTGISNQPQHF
TRBJ2-2 NA NA TRBV2 TGTGCCAGCGGGGGGGGCCCGAACACCGGGGAGCTGTTTTTT CASGGGPNTGELFF